The entry that follows covers one T cell receptor (beta chain) sequence. The sample holds a few counts of this clonotype. What antigen it recognizes has not been identified. The input lacks base qualities; no much larger clone sits a single base away. Library creation used 5' RACE. This sample was sequenced with a NextSeq 500. To correct for sequencing error and PCR bias, the TCR library protocol tagged individual cDNA molecules with unique molecular identifiers. Sequencing covered both TCR alpha and beta chains, and within each sample the abundances of alpha and beta sequences were tightly co-correlated. The paper's data handling went like this. Decombinator V4 was used to annotate TCR sequences for V gene, J gene and CDR3. Expanded TCRs were defined as changing significantly between any two time points under a Poisson model with p below 0.0001. TCR abundances were normalised to the total number of TCRs sequenced per sample and expressed as counts per million. VDJdb, accessed 1 November 2021, was searched for CMV, EBV and SARS-CoV-2 annotated TCRs, excluding TCRs annotated for multiple antigens. The public reads were reprocessed in TCRdb via fastp at Q25 and MiXCR, keeping in-frame beta chains. Each entry merges the rows of one CDR3 protein and shows their most common DNA and genes. The V and J calls and clone size are TCRdb's, not the authors'. Across this sample there are about 56,000 distinct CDR3 sequences, with around 12% seen only once. The top ten clones comprise approximately 2.9% of the sample.

This record comes from a study of early T cells in non-severe SARS-CoV-2 infection (TCRdb year 2021). Context from the whole study: Because TCR sequencing was done on bulk RNA from unsorted whole blood, the alpha and beta chains could not be paired.

The study was a case-control design nested within a healthcare worker cohort in London, UK, with weekly nasopharyngeal swab PCR tests and blood sampling. Healthcare workers were recruited during the week of the UK lockdown, between 23 and 31 March 2020, and followed weekly for up to about 15 weeks. The full study reports these points: VDJdb matching was skewed toward anti-spike CD8 responses and likely underestimated virus-specific expansions by missing private and CD4 specificities.

This receptor was taken from an adult who was a healthcare worker with PCR-confirmed SARS-CoV-2 infection or an uninfected control (not recorded which). The sample taken for sequencing was whole blood.

CDR3 protein: CASSSGLAGNEQFF. The nucleotide sequence is given as TGTGCCAGCAGCTCGGGACTAGCAGGAAATGAGCAGTTCTTC. Recombination connected TRBV5-4 to TRBJ2-1; TRBD2 aligns with 9 central bases. The CDR3 holds 14 amino acids from the cysteine to the phenylalanine. The read is trimmed to its CDR3 DNA, 42 bases read in frame from base 1. From the germline V gene (reference sequence), CDR1 is SGHNT and CDR2 is YYREEE. Germline trimming: 3 bases from V, 7 bases from J; junction bases outside gene matches: 5.